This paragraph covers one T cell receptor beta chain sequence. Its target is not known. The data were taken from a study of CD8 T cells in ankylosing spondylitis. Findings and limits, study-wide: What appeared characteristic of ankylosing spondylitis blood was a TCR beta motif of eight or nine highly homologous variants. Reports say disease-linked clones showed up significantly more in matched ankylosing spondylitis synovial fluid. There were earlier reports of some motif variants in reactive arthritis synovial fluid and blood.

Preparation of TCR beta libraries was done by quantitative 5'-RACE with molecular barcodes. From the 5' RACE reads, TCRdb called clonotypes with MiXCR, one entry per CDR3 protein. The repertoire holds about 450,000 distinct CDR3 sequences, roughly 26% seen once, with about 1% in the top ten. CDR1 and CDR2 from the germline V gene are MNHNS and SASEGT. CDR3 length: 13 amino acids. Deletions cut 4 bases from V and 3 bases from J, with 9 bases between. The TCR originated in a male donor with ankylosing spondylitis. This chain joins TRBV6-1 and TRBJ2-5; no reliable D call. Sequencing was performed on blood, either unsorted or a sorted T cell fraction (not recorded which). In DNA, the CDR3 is TGTGCCAGCAGTGCGGGCTTAGAAGAGACCCAGTACTTC. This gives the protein CASSAGLEETQYF.